This TCR beta chain stems from a study of blood T cell repertoires in COVID-19. For the study at large: The study drew acute and convalescent COVID-19 samples from the United States, Italy and Spain.

TCRdb's table, derived via immunoSEQ multiplex PCR, lists solely in-frame clones and lacks some. The table has more than 140,000 clones, 75% to 85% seen once. Germline V CDR1 and CDR2: SEHNR, FQNEAQ (reference sequence). CDR3 size: 15 residues. V shed 5 bases and J shed 7 bases, with 15 bases lying between them. J is TRBJ1-6 and V is TRBV7-9; TRBD1 is a possible D gene (6 bases). Sequenced: peripheral blood. The clonotype comes from a woman between 50 and 59 years old in a cohort sampled during active or convalescent COVID-19. The CDR3 region is CASSLDTGTNSPLHF. Here the CDR3 DNA reads TGTGCCAGCAGCCTCGACACAGGGACAAATTCACCCCTCCACTTT.